Following are 15 T cell receptor beta chains from one sample sequenced in a study of OX40 agonist ivuxolimab in advanced cancers. The repertoire was sequenced with immunoSEQ multiplex PCR; TCRdb's copy has only in-frame clones and lacks some. The sample has some 17,000 clones, 65% to 80% seen once. The sample was CD4+ or CD8+ T cells sorted from blood, taken in a trial of the OX40 agonist ivuxolimab. The receptors here all came from an adult with an advanced solid tumor such as melanoma, head and neck, liver or kidney cancer.

V is TRBV5-1 and J is TRBJ2-1; TRBD1 might be the D (6 bases). V lost 3 bases to trimming and J lost 4 bases, with 8 bases between them. The germline gives CDR1 SGHRS, CDR2 YFSETQ. The CDR3 runs to 13 residues. The CDR3 protein is CASSYQGYNEQFF. CDR3 DNA: TGCGCCAGCAGCTATCAGGGGTACAATGAGCAGTTCTTC.

V usage is TRBV28 and J usage is TRBJ2-1; 9 bases agree with TRBD2. Per the germline V gene, CDR1 is MDHEN and CDR2 is SYDVKM. V lost 2 bases, J lost 3 bases, and 2 bases stayed unmatched. The CDR3 covers 15 residues. The CDR3 DNA follows: TGTGCCAGCAGTTTAAGACTAGCGGACTACAATGAGCAGTTCTTC. This sequence encodes CASSLRLADYNEQFF.

This clone came up once. The chain recombines TRBV5-1 with TRBJ2-3; D is ambiguous. This CDR3 region has 15 residues. V was pared by 3 bases and J by 0 bases, with 11 bases between. CDR1 is SGHRS and CDR2 is YFSETQ in the germline V gene. CDR3 protein: CASSSVTPSTDTQYF. The CDR3 nucleotides read TGCGCCAGCAGCTCAGTCACTCCTAGCACAGATACGCAGTATTTT.

This clone was counted between two and nine times. The V and J genes are TRBV4-3 and TRBJ2-5, with a weak D call TRBD2 (5 bases). This CDR3 region has 16 residues. Trimming took off 0 bases at V and 5 bases at J, with 16 bases between the two ends. The germline CDR1 and CDR2 sequences are LGHNA and YSLEER. As DNA, the CDR3 is TGCGCCAGCAGCCAAGATAGGGCTAGCAATCGGGAGACCCAGTACTTC. This gives the protein CASSQDRASNRETQYF.

The V gene is TRBV10-3, the J gene TRBJ2-2; D is ambiguous. Germline V CDR1 and CDR2: ENHRY, SYGVKD. This CDR3 has 10 amino acids. Between the trimmed V and J ends, which lost 6 bases and 7 bases, there was a span of 3 bases. The CDR3 DNA reads TGTGCCATCAGAGACGGGGAGCTGTTTTTT. Translating gives CAIRDGELFF.

The J gene is TRBJ2-7, the V gene TRBV4-1, with TRBD2 matching 11 bases. The germline gives CDR1 MGHRA, CDR2 YSYEKL. The CDR3 sequence is 17 residues long. With 4 bases clipped from V and 2 bases from J, the junction kept 10 bases outside the gene matches. The CDR3 DNA reads TGCGCCAGCAGCCTCATAGCGGGAGGGCAACGCCCCTACGAGCAGTACTTC. It translates to CASSLIAGGQRPYEQYF.

This clone was counted once. The rearrangement joins TRBV27 to TRBJ2-3; D tentatively reads TRBD1 or TRBD2 (6 bases each). V lost 4 bases and J lost 4, with 15 bases in between. The CDR3 is 15 residues long. Germline CDR1 is MNHEY and CDR2 is SMNVEV (reference sequence). This CDR3 reads CASSSLGGRADTQYF. The DNA of the CDR3 is TGTGCCAGCAGTTCCTTAGGGGGGCGCGCAGATACGCAGTATTTT.

The chain couples TRBV5-6 to TRBJ2-1; a possible D gene is TRBD2 (6 bases). Germline-derived CDR1 and CDR2 are SGHDT and YYEEEE. There are 17 residues in the CDR3. Trimming removed 3 bases at V and 4 bases at J, with 20 bases between. CDR3 bases: TGTGCCAGCAGCTGGGCCCGGAGGGGAAGTACATACAATGAGCAGTTCTTC. Amino acids: CASSWARRGSTYNEQFF.

J is TRBJ2-1 and V is TRBV27; 7 positions match TRBD1. Germline CDR1 reads MNHEY; CDR2 reads SMNVEV (reference sequence). This CDR3 is 15 amino acids long. V lost 5 bases to trimming and J lost 3 bases; unmatched junction nucleotides: 7. The CDR3 protein is CASSLGAGGYNEQFF. For the CDR3, the DNA is TGTGCCAGCAGTCTCGGGGCAGGGGGCTACAATGAGCAGTTCTTC.

This CDR3 is CASIVPGLAGLRPLSSYEQYF. As DNA, the CDR3 is TGTGCCAGCATCGTCCCGGGACTAGCGGGCCTGCGCCCGTTAAGCTCCTACGAGCAGTACTTC. The V and J genes are TRBV21-1 and TRBJ2-7; the table's D call of TRBD2 was not tested on the DNA. TRBV21-1 is marked as a pseudogene. This CDR3 contains 21 residues.

This chain joins TRBV4-1 and TRBJ2-7, with 10 bases identical to TRBD2. After removal of 6 bases from V and 2 bases from J, the junction contained 10 bases not matched to a gene. This CDR3 spans 16 amino acids. Germline CDR1 reads MGHRA; CDR2 reads YSYEKL. CDR3 sequence reads: CASREVSGRAPYEQYF. The CDR3, as DNA: TGCGCCAGCAGAGAAGTAAGCGGGAGGGCCCCCTACGAGCAGTACTTC.

V gene TRBV5-4 combines with J gene TRBJ2-7, with a tentative D call TRBD2 (5 bases). V was pared by 4 bases and J by 3 bases, with 14 bases between. The CDR3 extends over 14 amino acids. Germline V gene lookup returns CDR1 SGHNT and CDR2 YYREEE (reference sequence). CDR3 loop: CASSRDEVDYEQYF. CDR3 in DNA: TGTGCCAGCAGCCGGGATGAGGTGGACTACGAGCAGTACTTC.

The chain carries TRBV11-3 and TRBJ1-1; D ambiguous. CDR1 is SGHNT, CDR2 YENEEA, per germline. The CDR3 runs 13 residues. V gave up 5 bases and J gave up 4 bases, with 11 bases separating them. CDR3 region: CASSPRTGTEAFF. CDR3 nucleotides: TGTGCCAGCAGCCCACGCACGGGCACTGAAGCTTTCTTT.

The chain combines TRBV5-8 with TRBJ2-1; 10 bases fit TRBD1. Germline V gene lookup returns CDR1 SGHTS and CDR2 YDEGEE. The CDR3 contains 14 residues. V lost 4 bases and J lost 9; bases outside the gene matches: 7. The CDR3 spells CASSGTGALFEQFF. The CDR3 bases are TGTGCCAGCAGCGGGACAGGGGCCCTCTTTGAGCAGTTCTTC.

The J gene is TRBJ1-1, the V gene TRBV30; D unresolved. CDR3 length: 13 residues. Between the trimmed V and J ends, which lost 5 bases and 1 base, there was a span of 11 bases. From germline, CDR1 is GTSNPN and CDR2 SVGIG (reference sequence). CDR3 DNA sequence: TGTGCCTGGGGGCGACGGGGGAACACTGAAGCTTTCTTT. It translates to CAWGRRGNTEAFF.